Sequencing of this T cell receptor (beta chain) was carried out in a study of vaccination and CD4 T cells after COVID-19. Study overall: According to the study, participants were given two doses of BNT162b2 or mRNA-1273 vaccine. Overlapping SARS-CoV-2, HCoV-NL63, HCoV-OC43 and HCoV-229E spike peptides were used to stimulate cells. Taking of post-vaccine samples occurred a median around 70 days after dose two (range 14 to 241).

Cultured CD4+ T cell DNA was sequenced using the Oncomine TCR Beta short-read assay. It was from cultured CD4+ T cells that genomic DNA was extracted. TCRdb independently ran MiXCR on the PCR reads; one entry per CDR3 protein. The data show about 22,000 distinct CDR3 sequences, roughly 46% seen once. The time point: late sampling 161 to 241 days after vaccination in a few convalescent patients. The treatment was: roughly 11-day PBMC culture with coronavirus spike peptide pools or control peptides (ViraFEST assay). A remark on this clonotype: Its antigen is unknown.

The CDR3 has 15 residues. Germline trimming cut 0 bases from V and 0 bases from J; bases unmatched to any gene: 1. From germline, CDR1 is DFQATT and CDR2 SNEGSKA (reference sequence). The clonotype comes from a human donor who had recovered from COVID-19. J is TRBJ2-1 and V is TRBV20-1, with TRBD1 matching 8 bases. Sequenced material: CD4+ T cells from blood, cultured in vitro, taken about 7 months after SARS-CoV-2 vaccination. This CDR3 reads CSARDRGLSYNEQFF. The CDR3 bases are TGCAGTGCTAGAGACAGGGGGCTCTCCTACAATGAGCAGTTCTTC.